What follows are 14 T cell receptor beta chains derived from one specimen sequenced in a study of CD8+ T cells in alopecia areata. The treatment: oral pan-JAK inhibitor, 5-10 mg twice daily. Sequencing templates came from extracted RNA that was reverse transcribed into cDNA. Assay: immunoSEQ multiplex PCR; the TCRdb copy retains only in-frame clones and omits some. Of around 270,000 clones listed, roughly 64% are singletons. Sequencing was performed on CD4+ T cells sorted from blood, taken at week 24, from a patient treated with tofacitinib. These TCRs come from a human donor with alopecia areata.

The chain is built from TRBV7-6 and TRBJ2-5; D gene ambiguous. The germline gives CDR1 SGHVS, CDR2 FNYEAQ. CDR3 size: 12 residues. V was shortened by 5 bases and J by 5 bases, with 9 bases between the two germline ends. The chain's CDR3 is CASSTRTETQYF. In DNA form, the CDR3 reads TGTGCCAGCAGCACCAGGACGGAGACCCAGTACTTC.

This chain connects TRBV27 to TRBJ1-2, with a tentative D call TRBD1 (5 bases). Germline V gives CDR1 MNHEY, CDR2 SMNVEV (reference sequence). Trimming shortened V by 2 bases and J by 6 bases, and 16 bases separated the two germline ends. The length of the CDR3 is 15 residues. In DNA form, the CDR3 reads TGTGCCAGCAGTTTAACCCACCAGGGTTTCAATGGCTACACCTTC. Its translation is CASSLTHQGFNGYTF.

The rearrangement links TRBV5-6 to TRBJ2-4, with TRBD2 as a possible D gene (7 bases). From germline, CDR1 is SGHDT and CDR2 YYEEEE. The CDR3 sequence is 13 residues long. V dropped 2 bases and J dropped 8 bases, with 11 bases sitting between them. CDR3 region: CASSFRGADIQYF. CDR3 bases: TGTGCCAGCAGCTTTCGGGGGGCGGACATTCAGTACTTC.

This clone was seen only a few times. The CDR3 region has the DNA TGTGCCAGCAGCTTAGGTTCCACGGCTGAAGCTTTCTTT. Protein sequence: CASSLGSTAEAFF. The V gene is TRBV7-2, the J gene TRBJ1-1; D is uncertain. Trimming shortened V by 1 base and J by 6 bases, and 9 bases separated the two germline ends. Per germline, CDR1 SGHTA and CDR2 FQGNSA. The CDR3 is 13 residues long.

The gene calls are TRBV30 and TRBJ1-2; D might be TRBD1 (5 bases). The CDR3 is 14 residues long. V gave up 3 bases and J gave up 1 base, with 12 bases separating them. CDR1 and CDR2 from the germline V gene are GTSNPN and SVGIG (reference sequence). In DNA, the CDR3 is TGTGCCTGGAGCACCACAGGTTATAACTATGGCTACACCTTC. Protein product: CAWSTTGYNYGYTF.

The V call is TRBV7-2, the J call TRBJ1-3; TRBD1 agrees at 7 bases. Germline CDR1 reads SGHTA; CDR2 reads FQGNSA. The CDR3 totals 18 residues. After removal of 2 bases from V and 4 bases from J, the junction contained 14 bases not matched to a gene. As DNA, the CDR3 is TGTGCCAGCAGCTTAAGATCCCTCCGACAGGGCTTGGGAAACACCATATATTTT. This gives the protein CASSLRSLRQGLGNTIYF.

The V and J genes are TRBV6-4 and TRBJ2-2; D is perhaps TRBD1 or TRBD2 (5 bases each). CDR3 length equals 14 residues. CDR1 is MRHNA, CDR2 SNTAGT, per germline. V shed 6 bases and J shed 1 base, with 9 bases lying between them. DNA of the CDR3: TGTGCCAGCAGAAGGGACGGGAACACCGGGGAGCTGTTTTTT. The encoded protein is CASRRDGNTGELFF.

V and J are TRBV5-8 and TRBJ2-7, with 7 nucleotides matching TRBD1. The CDR3 is made up of 16 amino acids. CDR1 and CDR2 from the germline V gene are SGHTS and YDEGEE. V was clipped by 3 bases and J by 5 bases; unmatched bases: 14. CDR3 coding DNA: TGTGCCAGCAGCTCGCTCTTATCCGGGACAGTTAACGAGCAGTACTTC. It codes for CASSSLLSGTVNEQYF.

This chain uses TRBV30 with TRBJ1-6; 12 nucleotides match TRBD1. CDR1 is GTSNPN, CDR2 SVGIG, per germline (reference sequence). The CDR3 extends over 16 amino acids. After removal of 0 bases from V and 11 bases from J, the junction contained 8 bases not matched to a gene. CDR3 nucleotide sequence: TGTGCCTGGAGTGTAGAGTGGGACAGGGGGCAGGCACCCCTCCACTTT. Translating it yields CAWSVEWDRGQAPLHF.

The chain joins TRBV15 to TRBJ1-3; tentatively, D is TRBD1 (5 bases). This CDR3 is built from 15 residues. Germline V CDR1 and CDR2: LNHNV, YYDKDF (reference sequence). Trimming took off 0 bases at V and 2 bases at J, with 8 bases between the two ends. Here the CDR3 DNA reads TGTGCCACCAGCAGAGATCAAGGGGCTGGAAACACCATATATTTT. As protein: CATSRDQGAGNTIYF.

This clone has only a few counts. The J gene is TRBJ2-6, the V gene TRBV29-1; 12 bases are a match to TRBD2. The V and J ends lost 7 bases and 0 bases, in that order; junction bases with no gene match: 7. The germline CDR1 and CDR2 sequences are SQVTM and ANQGSEA. CDR3 length equals 17 residues. CDR3 region: CSARTSGENSGANVLTF. CDR3 DNA: TGCAGCGCTCGGACTAGCGGGGAAAACTCTGGGGCCAACGTCCTGACTTTC.

This clone occurred a few times. The chain employs TRBV29-1 and TRBJ2-7; no reliable D call. Germline V CDR1 and CDR2: SQVTM, ANQGSEA. V was trimmed by 0 bases and J by 3 bases, leaving 6 bases between them. CDR3 size: 12 residues. This CDR3 is CSVEDRDYEQYF. In nucleotides, the CDR3 is TGCAGCGTTGAAGATAGGGACTACGAGCAGTACTTC.

The chain is built from TRBV7-3 and TRBJ2-1; 9 bases map to TRBD2. This CDR3 has 17 residues. The J segment lost 6 bases and the V segment lost 5 bases, leaving 14 bases of the junction unmatched. CDR1 is SGHTA, CDR2 FQGTGA, per germline. The CDR3 DNA reads TGTGCCAGCAGCAAATCCCGATTAGCGGGGGCGGGCAATGAGCAGTTCTTC. Its translation is CASSKSRLAGAGNEQFF.

The V call is TRBV12-5, the J call TRBJ1-1; 9 bases are shared with TRBD1. V dropped 2 bases and J dropped 7; count of bases not matched to a gene: 5. Looked up from germline, CDR1 is LGHNT and CDR2 is FRNRAP. The length of the CDR3 is 14 residues. CDR3 in amino acids: CASGLTGQGGEAFF. In DNA, the CDR3 is TGTGCTAGTGGTTTGACGGGACAGGGCGGTGAAGCTTTCTTT.